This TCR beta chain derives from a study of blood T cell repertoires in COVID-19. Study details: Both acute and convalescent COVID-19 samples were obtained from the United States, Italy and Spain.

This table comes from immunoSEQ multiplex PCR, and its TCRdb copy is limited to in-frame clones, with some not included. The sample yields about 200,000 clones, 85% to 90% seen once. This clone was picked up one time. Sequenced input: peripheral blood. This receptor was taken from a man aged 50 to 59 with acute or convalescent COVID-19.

The CDR3 region has the DNA TGCGCCAGCAGCTTGGTGGGGGCTGACACTGAAGCTTTCTTT. Translated: CASSLVGADTEAFF. The genes are TRBV5-1 and TRBJ1-1, with D perhaps matching TRBD1 (6 bases). This CDR3 contains 14 residues. With 0 bases removed from V and 3 bases from J, the gap between germline ends came to 9 bases. The germline V gene has CDR1 SGHRS and CDR2 YFSETQ.